This entry is about one T cell receptor (beta chain). Its antigen remains unidentified. TCRdb's copy holds only in-frame clones and misses some; the assay was immunoSEQ multiplex PCR. Of approximately 91,000 clones listed, more than 75% were seen once; the top ten hold approximately 0.3%. These data come from a study of OX40 agonist ivuxolimab in advanced cancers. The CDR3 length is 14 residues. From germline, CDR1 is SGHAT and CDR2 FQNNGV. V shed 5 bases and J shed 4 bases, with 13 bases lying between them. Patients were ruled out by autoimmune disease history or systemic immunosuppression. Overall study results and limits: Relative to CD4+ cells, CD8+ T cells on average had more expanded clones.

The sequences come from CD4+ or CD8+ T cells sorted from blood, collected in a trial of the OX40 agonist ivuxolimab. V gene TRBV11-2 combines with J gene TRBJ2-3; TRBD1 or TRBD2 may be the D gene (6 bases each). The TCR comes from an adult with an advanced solid tumor such as melanoma, head and neck, liver or kidney cancer. CDR3 sequence: CASSLLRGADTQYF. The CDR3 DNA is TGTGCCAGCAGCCTTCTAAGGGGGGCAGATACGCAGTATTTT.